The source of this T cell receptor beta chain is a study of OX40 agonist ivuxolimab in advanced cancers. For the study at large: People who had prior anti-PD-1, anti-PD-L1 or anti-CTLA-4 therapy could take part, and under 45% had some.

Details on this clone: Its antigen remains unidentified.

TCRdb keeps only in-frame clones here, not all; method: immunoSEQ multiplex PCR. The data show approximately 60,000 clones, around 83% seen once. General study results and limits: The CD4+ and CD8+ T cells in the blood had expanded clonally by week 6 at 0.1 to 3.0 mg/kg.

Trimming took off 3 bases at V and 1 base at J, with 21 bases between the two ends. This CDR3 comprises 18 residues. From germline, CDR1 is LNHDA and CDR2 SQIVND (reference sequence). The rearrangement joins TRBV19 to TRBJ1-1; D is unclear. The sample consisted of CD4+ or CD8+ T cells sorted from blood, taken in a trial of the OX40 agonist ivuxolimab. This sequence originates from an adult with an advanced solid tumor such as melanoma, head and neck, liver or kidney cancer. The CDR3: CASSIPEGGDGGNTEAFF. CDR3 nucleotides: TGTGCCAGTAGTATTCCAGAAGGTGGGGATGGCGGGAACACTGAAGCTTTCTTT. The variable domain in full, with the rest retrieved from reference TRBV19 and TRBJ1-1, is DGGITQSPKYLFRKEGQNVTLSCEQNLNHDAMYWYRQDPGQGLRLIYYSQIVNDFQKGDIAEGYSVSREKKESFPLTVTSAQKNPTAFYLCASSIPEGGDGGNTEAFFGQGTRLTVV.